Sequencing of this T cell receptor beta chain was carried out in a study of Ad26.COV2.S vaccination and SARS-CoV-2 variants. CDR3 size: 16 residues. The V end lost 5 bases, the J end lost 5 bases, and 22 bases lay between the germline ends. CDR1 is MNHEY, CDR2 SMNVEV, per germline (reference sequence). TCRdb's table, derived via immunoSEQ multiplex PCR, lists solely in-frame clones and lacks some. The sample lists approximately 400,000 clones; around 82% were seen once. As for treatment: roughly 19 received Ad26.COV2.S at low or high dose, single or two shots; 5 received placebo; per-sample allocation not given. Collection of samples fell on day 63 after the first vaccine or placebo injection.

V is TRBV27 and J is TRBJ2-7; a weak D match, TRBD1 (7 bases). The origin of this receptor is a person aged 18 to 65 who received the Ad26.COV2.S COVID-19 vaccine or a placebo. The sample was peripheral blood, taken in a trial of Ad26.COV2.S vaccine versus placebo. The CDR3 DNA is TGTGCCAGCAGTCTCCTGACAGGGAGGCTAATAGACGAGCAGTACTTC. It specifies CASSLLTGRLIDEQYF.